These T cell receptor beta chains were read from a single sample in a study of cytomegalovirus exposure and HLA in healthy donors. The data were produced by immunoSEQ multiplex PCR, yet TCRdb's version contains in-frame clones alone and is incomplete. There are about 71,000 clones in the sample; approximately 67% occur only once, and about 7.6% lies in the top ten. The sample was PBMCs. These receptors came from a middle-aged man in good health and CMV-seropositive. Both conserved end residues are part of each CDR3. A D gene is named only where the DNA matches it firmly. The size field is filled for only some rows; it gives once, few, many or a size class.

v_gene: TRBV7-6; abundance: NA; d_gene: TRBD1; j_gene: TRBJ1-2; CDR3aa: CASSTPGTGHGYTF; CDR3nt: TGTGCCAGCAGCACGCCGGGGACAGGCCATGGCTACACCTTC
v_gene: TRBV9; abundance: NA; d_gene: TRBD2; j_gene: TRBJ2-5; CDR3aa: CASSVAGGGGETQYF; CDR3nt: TGTGCCAGCAGCGTAGCGGGAGGCGGAGGAGAGACCCAGTACTTC
v_gene: TRBV28; abundance: NA; d_gene: TRBD2; j_gene: TRBJ2-2; CDR3aa: CASSLPAGLRGGELFF; CDR3nt: TGTGCCAGCAGTTTACCAGCGGGATTACGCGGCGGGGAGCTGTTTTTT
v_gene: TRBV5-6; abundance: NA; d_gene: TRBD1; j_gene: TRBJ1-5; CDR3aa: CASSLGTGSSRPQHF; CDR3nt: TGTGCCAGCAGCCTCGGGACAGGGTCCTCAAGGCCCCAGCATTTT
v_gene: TRBV19; abundance: NA; d_gene: TRBD1; j_gene: TRBJ1-1; CDR3aa: CASRGMYRGPNTEAFF; CDR3nt: TGTGCCAGTAGAGGCATGTACAGGGGGCCGAACACTGAAGCTTTCTTT
v_gene: TRBV5-1; abundance: NA; d_gene: TRBD2; j_gene: TRBJ2-6; CDR3aa: CASSLRTIGRAGANVLTF; CDR3nt: TGCGCCAGCAGCCTCCGGACAATTGGGAGGGCAGGGGCCAACGTCCTGACTTTC
v_gene: TRBV11-2; abundance: NA; d_gene: TRBD2; j_gene: TRBJ2-5; CDR3aa: CASSLLWTRAQETQYF; CDR3nt: TGTGCCAGCAGCCTACTTTGGACTAGGGCTCAAGAGACCCAGTACTTC
v_gene: TRBV27; abundance: NA; d_gene: NA; j_gene: TRBJ1-2; CDR3aa: CASSETQGVEYGYTF; CDR3nt: TGTGCCAGCAGCGAGACGCAGGGTGTAGAGTATGGCTACACCTTC
v_gene: TRBV9; abundance: NA; d_gene: TRBD1; j_gene: TRBJ1-6; CDR3aa: CASSPPGQGSPLHF; CDR3nt: TGTGCCAGCAGCCCGCCGGGACAGGGGTCACCCCTCCACTTT
v_gene: TRBV6-5; abundance: NA; d_gene: TRBD2; j_gene: TRBJ2-7; CDR3aa: CASASGTGSYEQYF; CDR3nt: TGTGCCAGCGCCAGCGGGACGGGCTCCTACGAGCAGTACTTC
v_gene: TRBV5-8; abundance: NA; d_gene: NA; j_gene: TRBJ2-5; CDR3aa: CASSLIGDKDGETQYF; CDR3nt: TGTGCCAGCAGCCTCATTGGGGACAAGGATGGAGAGACCCAGTACTTC
v_gene: TRBV28; abundance: NA; d_gene: NA; j_gene: TRBJ2-2; CDR3aa: CASTPGTTVTGELFF; CDR3nt: TGTGCCAGCACCCCCGGGACAACCGTGACCGGGGAGCTGTTTTTT
v_gene: TRBV27; abundance: NA; d_gene: NA; j_gene: TRBJ1-4; CDR3aa: CASRSLGVEKLFF; CDR3nt: TGTGCCAGCAGATCATTGGGAGTTGAAAAACTGTTTTTT
v_gene: TRBV5-8; abundance: NA; d_gene: TRBD2; j_gene: TRBJ2-1; CDR3aa: CASSTGTGRPGLAYNEQFF; CDR3nt: TGTGCCAGCAGCACCGGGACGGGAAGACCGGGACTAGCCTACAATGAGCAGTTCTTC
v_gene: TRBV7-2; abundance: once; d_gene: NA; j_gene: TRBJ2-5; CDR3aa: CASSLGGLQETQYF; CDR3nt: TGTGCCAGCAGCTTAGGCGGGCTCCAAGAGACCCAGTACTTC
v_gene: TRBV5-8; abundance: NA; d_gene: NA; j_gene: TRBJ1-5; CDR3aa: CMGVKPQHF; CDR3nt: TGTATGGGCGTGAAGCCCCAGCATTTT
v_gene: TRBV7-9; abundance: few; d_gene: TRBD2; j_gene: TRBJ2-7; CDR3aa: CASSLGLATPYEQYF; CDR3nt: TGTGCCAGCAGCCTGGGACTAGCGACCCCCTACGAGCAGTACTTC
v_gene: TRBV7-2; abundance: NA; d_gene: TRBD2; j_gene: TRBJ2-5; CDR3aa: CASSSWTRAETQYF; CDR3nt: TGTGCCAGCAGCTCTTGGACTAGGGCTGAGACCCAGTACTTC
v_gene: TRBV2; abundance: NA; d_gene: TRBD1; j_gene: TRBJ2-7; CDR3aa: CASSAGTGTYEQYF; CDR3nt: TGTGCCAGCAGTGCCGGGACAGGGACCTACGAGCAGTACTTC
v_gene: TRBV5-6; abundance: few; d_gene: NA; j_gene: TRBJ2-2; CDR3aa: CASSLMAIGELFF; CDR3nt: TGTGCCAGCAGCTTGATGGCAATCGGGGAGCTGTTTTTT
v_gene: TRBV5-6; abundance: NA; d_gene: TRBD1; j_gene: TRBJ2-7; CDR3aa: CASSLQGGYEQYF; CDR3nt: TGTGCCAGCAGCTTACAGGGGGGATACGAGCAGTACTTC
v_gene: TRBV27; abundance: once; d_gene: TRBD2; j_gene: TRBJ2-7; CDR3aa: CASSPGTSGYYEQYF; CDR3nt: TGTGCCAGCAGCCCAGGGACTAGCGGATACTACGAGCAGTACTTC
v_gene: TRBV6-1; abundance: NA; d_gene: NA; j_gene: TRBJ2-5; CDR3aa: CASSEIPFETQYF; CDR3nt: TGTGCCAGCAGCGAAATCCCCTTTGAGACCCAGTACTTC
v_gene: TRBV28; abundance: NA; d_gene: TRBD2; j_gene: TRBJ2-5; CDR3aa: CASGTSVRVETQYF; CDR3nt: TGTGCCAGCGGGACTAGCGTCAGGGTGGAGACCCAGTACTTC
v_gene: TRBV6-6; abundance: many; d_gene: NA; j_gene: TRBJ1-5; CDR3aa: CASSLGGIGQPQHF; CDR3nt: TGTGCCAGCAGCCTCGGCGGGATAGGTCAGCCCCAGCATTTT
v_gene: TRBV15; abundance: NA; d_gene: NA; j_gene: TRBJ1-4; CDR3aa: CATSRGDGSEKLFF; CDR3nt: TGTGCCACCAGCAGAGGGGATGGGAGTGAAAAACTGTTTTTT
v_gene: TRBV7-9; abundance: few; d_gene: NA; j_gene: TRBJ1-1; CDR3aa: CASSFQFNTEAFF; CDR3nt: TGTGCCAGCAGCTTTCAATTCAACACTGAAGCTTTCTTT
v_gene: TRBV10-1; abundance: NA; d_gene: NA; j_gene: TRBJ1-1; CDR3aa: CASSGVQGPMNTEAFF; CDR3nt: TGCGCCAGCAGTGGGGTACAGGGACCCATGAACACTGAAGCTTTCTTT
v_gene: TRBV4-3; abundance: NA; d_gene: NA; j_gene: TRBJ2-3; CDR3aa: CASSQESGMGTDTQYF; CDR3nt: TGCGCCAGCAGCCAAGAGTCAGGAATGGGCACAGATACGCAGTATTTT
v_gene: TRBV7-3; abundance: few; d_gene: NA; j_gene: TRBJ1-1; CDR3aa: CASRAGMNTEAFF; CDR3nt: TGTGCCAGCCGGGCAGGGATGAACACTGAAGCTTTCTTT
v_gene: TRBV4-3; abundance: NA; d_gene: TRBD2; j_gene: TRBJ2-7; CDR3aa: CASSQVGGTYEQYF; CDR3nt: TGCGCCAGCAGCCAAGTCGGGGGGACCTACGAGCAGTACTTC
v_gene: TRBV6-1; abundance: NA; d_gene: NA; j_gene: TRBJ1-6; CDR3aa: CASSEYSLYNSPLHF; CDR3nt: TGTGCCAGCAGTGAATATAGCCTCTATAATTCACCCCTCCACTTT
v_gene: TRBV5-1; abundance: NA; d_gene: TRBD1; j_gene: TRBJ1-1; CDR3aa: CASSPGTGGLNTEAFF; CDR3nt: TGCGCCAGCAGCCCCGGGACAGGGGGTTTGAACACTGAAGCTTTCTTT
v_gene: TRBV6-5; abundance: few; d_gene: NA; j_gene: TRBJ1-6; CDR3aa: CASSAGRDSPLHF; CDR3nt: TGTGCCAGCTCGGCGGGGCGGGATTCACCCCTCCACTTT
v_gene: TRBV9; abundance: NA; d_gene: TRBD2; j_gene: TRBJ2-3; CDR3aa: CASSVGGLAGDTQYF; CDR3nt: TGTGCCAGCAGCGTAGGCGGTCTAGCGGGAGATACGCAGTATTTT
v_gene: TRBV29-1; abundance: NA; d_gene: TRBD1; j_gene: TRBJ2-1; CDR3aa: CSAGQLDEQFF; CDR3nt: TGCAGCGCGGGACAGTTGGATGAGCAGTTCTTC
v_gene: TRBV7-3; abundance: NA; d_gene: NA; j_gene: TRBJ1-1; CDR3aa: CASSRTGSTEAFF; CDR3nt: TGTGCCAGCAGCCGAACCGGTAGCACTGAAGCTTTCTTT
v_gene: TRBV25-1; abundance: NA; d_gene: NA; j_gene: TRBJ1-3; CDR3aa: CASSTTGNTIYF; CDR3nt: TGTGCCAGCAGTACAACTGGAAACACCATATATTTT
v_gene: TRBV28; abundance: NA; d_gene: NA; j_gene: TRBJ2-7; CDR3aa: CASSFDWNYEQYF; CDR3nt: TGTGCCAGCAGTTTTGACTGGAACTACGAGCAGTACTTC
v_gene: TRBV28; abundance: NA; d_gene: TRBD1; j_gene: TRBJ2-2; CDR3aa: CASTLDRAGELFF; CDR3nt: TGTGCCAGCACTTTAGACAGGGCCGGGGAGCTGTTTTTT
v_gene: TRBV6-6; abundance: NA; d_gene: TRBD1; j_gene: TRBJ1-1; CDR3aa: CASSGTDRGFSEAFF; CDR3nt: TGTGCCAGCAGTGGGACGGACAGGGGGTTCTCTGAAGCTTTCTTT
v_gene: TRBV28; abundance: once; d_gene: TRBD1; j_gene: TRBJ1-2; CDR3aa: CASSLASGGVYGYTF; CDR3nt: TGTGCCAGCAGTTTAGCGTCAGGGGGCGTCTATGGCTACACCTTC
v_gene: TRBV30; abundance: NA; d_gene: NA; j_gene: TRBJ1-4; CDR3aa: CAWSKQGDGKLFF; CDR3nt: TGTGCCTGGAGTAAACAGGGCGACGGAAAACTGTTTTTT
v_gene: TRBV6-5; abundance: NA; d_gene: TRBD1; j_gene: TRBJ1-5; CDR3aa: CASSSRQGGQPQHF; CDR3nt: TGTGCCAGCAGCAGCCGACAGGGGGGTCAGCCCCAGCATTTT
v_gene: TRBV25-1; abundance: NA; d_gene: TRBD2; j_gene: TRBJ2-3; CDR3aa: CASSEGARLAGTRDTQYF; CDR3nt: TGTGCCAGCAGTGAAGGTGCACGGCTAGCGGGAACCCGAGATACGCAGTATTTT
v_gene: TRBV30; abundance: NA; d_gene: TRBD1; j_gene: TRBJ1-4; CDR3aa: CAWDRDRSEKLFF; CDR3nt: TGTGCCTGGGACCGGGACAGGAGTGAAAAACTGTTTTTT
v_gene: TRBV1; abundance: NA; d_gene: NA; j_gene: TRBJ2-2; CDR3aa: CTSSPQSDRDFAELFF; CDR3nt: TGCACCAGCAGCCCTCAGTCAGACAGGGATTTTGCGGAGCTGTTTTTT